The 25 T cell receptor beta chains reported below all come from one sample, sequenced in a study of identical twins. In TCRdb, the 5' RACE reads were re-called with MiXCR into one record per CDR3 protein. Here the sample spans fewer than 250,000 distinct CDR3 sequences, around a tenth being singletons. The specimen sequenced was memory (CD45RO+) T cells sorted from blood. These receptors came from a woman aged 18-29 years in good health.

This clonotype has just a few counts. CDR3 in DNA: TGTGCCAGCAGCTACGGACAGGGTGGGCCTGAAGCTTTCTTT. The encoded protein is CASSYGQGGPEAFF. This sequence joins TRBV11-1 and TRBJ1-1, with 8 bases identical to TRBD1. Losses at the gene ends were 4 bases for V and 6 bases for J; bases not matched to a gene: 7. Germline CDR1 reads SGHAT; CDR2 reads FQDESV (reference sequence). This CDR3 has 14 residues. The full variable domain, with the rest looked up from reference TRBV11-1 and TRBJ1-1, is EAEVAQSPRYKITEKSQAVAFWCDPISGHATLYWYRQILGQGPELLVQFQDESVVDDSQLPKDRFSAERLKGVDSTLKIQPAELGDSAMYLCASSYGQGGPEAFFGQGTRLTVV.

The chain has TRBV7-2 and TRBJ2-3; 11 nucleotides align to TRBD2. Germline V gene sequence: CDR1 SGHTA, CDR2 FQGNSA. V trimming: 5 bases; J trimming: 1 base; junction bases outside the gene matches: 2. The CDR3 sequence is 15 residues long. The CDR3 protein is CASSATSGGTDTQYF. The CDR3 nucleotides are TGTGCCAGCAGCGCGACTAGCGGGGGCACAGATACGCAGTATTTT.

This clonotype was recorded a few times. V is TRBV5-1 and J is TRBJ2-7, with TRBD1 matching 12 bases. With 6 bases clipped from V and 5 bases from J, the junction kept 3 bases outside the gene matches. CDR1 and CDR2 from the germline V gene are SGHRS and YFSETQ. The CDR3 runs to 13 residues. DNA for the CDR3: TGCGCCAGCACGGGACAGGGGGCCCACGAGCAGTACTTC. It is translated as CASTGQGAHEQYF.

This clonotype was detected many times. The rearrangement joins TRBV20-1 to TRBJ1-2, with D hard to call. This CDR3 is 12 amino acids long. Germline lookup yields CDR1 DFQATT and CDR2 SNEGSKA (reference sequence). V was cut by 0 bases and J by 3 bases, with 5 bases left in between. The CDR3 loop is CSAREGDYGYTF. The CDR3 nucleotides are TGCAGTGCTAGAGAGGGAGACTATGGCTACACCTTC.

This clonotype was seen many times. The CDR3 nucleotides are TGCGCCAGCAGTGAGTCCATTATGCTGGACAGACGATATGAAGCTTTCTTT. Encoded protein: CASSESIMLDRRYEAFF. This rearrangement joins TRBV10-2 to TRBJ1-1; D is possibly TRBD1 (6 bases). CDR1 and CDR2 (germline): WSHSY, SAAADI. The CDR3 is 17 residues long. With 0 bases removed from V and 7 bases from J, the gap between germline ends came to 21 bases.

The V gene is TRBV7-9, the J gene TRBJ2-1; a possible D gene is TRBD1 (6 bases). Germline CDR1 SEHNR, CDR2 FQNEAQ (reference sequence). The CDR3 consists of 13 residues. V lost 5 bases, J lost 4 bases, and 9 bases lay in between. CDR3 protein: CASSQGQYNEQFF. In DNA form, the CDR3 reads TGTGCCAGCAGCCAAGGACAGTACAATGAGCAGTTCTTC. Looking up the rest from reference TRBV7-9 and TRBJ2-1 gives the full variable domain: DTGVSQNPRHKITKRGQNVTFRCDPISEHNRLYWYRQTLGQGPEFLTYFQNEAQLEKSRLLSDRFSAERPKGSFSTLEIQRTEQGDSAMYLCASSQGQYNEQFFGPGTRLTVL.

This clonotype was detected many times. The chain is built from TRBV5-6 and TRBJ1-5; 10 nucleotides line up with TRBD1. V trimming: 2 bases; J trimming: 6 bases; junction bases outside the gene matches: 5. The V gene's germline CDR1 is SGHDT and CDR2 YYEEEE. CDR3 length: 15 amino acids. The CDR3 DNA follows: TGTGCCAGCAGCTTTGGGACAGGGGAGAGTCAGCCCCAGCATTTT. This sequence encodes CASSFGTGESQPQHF.

This clonotype was seen only a few times. V gene TRBV9 combines with J gene TRBJ1-2; maybe TRBD1 (6 bases). This CDR3 is built from 14 residues. The V end lost 4 bases, the J end lost 3 bases, and 13 bases lay between the germline ends. Germline V lookup: CDR1 SGDLS, CDR2 YYNGEE. The CDR3 bases are TGTGCCAGCAGCCCCAGGGGTAGGGACTATGGCTACACCTTC. Translated: CASSPRGRDYGYTF. Full variable domain (rest looked up from reference TRBV9 and TRBJ1-2): DSGVTQTPKHLITATGQRVTLRCSPRSGDLSVYWYQQSLDQGLQFLIQYYNGEERAKGNILERFSAQQFPDLHSELNLSSLELGDSALYFCASSPRGRDYGYTFGSGTRLTVV.

This clonotype was seen only a few times. The rearrangement joins TRBV7-2 to TRBJ2-6; possibly TRBD1 for D (5 bases). The V end was cut by 3 bases, the J end by 2 bases, with 11 bases between. Germline V gene data show CDR1 as SGHTA and CDR2 as FQGNSA. CDR3 length equals 16 residues. The CDR3 DNA reads TGTGCCAGCAGCTTTGATTCCAGGGCTGGGGCCAACGTCCTGACTTTC. Translation: CASSFDSRAGANVLTF.

The sample holds many counts of this clonotype. The CDR3 nucleotides are TGTGCCAGCAGCTTCGGACTAGCGGGAGGGGAGACCCAGTACTTC. Amino acids: CASSFGLAGGETQYF. The genes are TRBV5-6 and TRBJ2-5, with 15 bases matching TRBD2. Germline V CDR1 and CDR2: SGHDT, YYEEEE. V lost 2 bases, J lost 5 bases, and 1 base stayed unmatched. The CDR3 loop spans 15 amino acids.

The sample holds many counts of this clonotype. This sequence joins TRBV29-1 and TRBJ2-3, with D possibly called TRBD1 or TRBD2 (6 bases each). Germline values: CDR1 SQVTM, CDR2 ANQGSEA. V gave up 6 bases and J gave up 6 bases, with 19 bases separating them. The CDR3 is 14 amino acids. This CDR3 is CSVLGGPGVDTQYF. The CDR3 region has the DNA TGCAGCGTCCTAGGGGGACCGGGGGTGGATACGCAGTATTTT.

This chain uses TRBV6-2 or TRBV6-3 with TRBJ2-2, with D maybe TRBD1 (7 bases). The CDR3 has 15 residues. Trimming left V 7 bases short and J 5 bases short, with 17 bases between. The germline V gene has CDR1 MNHEY and CDR2 SVGEGT. CDR3 in amino acids: CASTQGGPWTGELFF. The CDR3 DNA is TGTGCCAGCACCCAGGGGGGTCCATGGACCGGGGAGCTGTTTTTT.

The chain is built from TRBV5-6 and TRBJ2-5; the match to TRBD1 covers 11 bases. V trimming: 3 bases; J trimming: 5 bases; junction bases outside the gene matches: 9. There are 16 residues in the CDR3. CDR1 SGHDT and CDR2 YYEEEE come from the germline V gene. CDR3 region: CASSSPRTGGLETQYF. For the CDR3, the DNA is TGTGCCAGCAGCTCCCCCCGGACAGGGGGCCTCGAGACCCAGTACTTC.

Many counts were recorded for this clonotype. The genes are TRBV12-3 or TRBV12-4 and TRBJ1-2; D is unclear. V was cut by 3 bases and J by 7 bases, with 15 bases left in between. There are 14 residues in the CDR3. The CDR3 here is CASSFTTIGGGYTF. The CDR3 nucleotides are TGTGCCAGCAGTTTTACCACAATTGGCGGTGGCTACACCTTC.

The chain combines TRBV28 with TRBJ2-7; 10 bases agree with TRBD2. The germline gives CDR1 MDHEN, CDR2 SYDVKM. V was clipped by 1 base and J by 5 bases; unmatched bases: 5. The CDR3 has 15 amino acids. CDR3 loop: CASSLSASGRHEQYF. CDR3 sequence (DNA): TGTGCCAGCAGTTTATCGGCTAGCGGGAGACACGAGCAGTACTTC. The full variable domain, its missing parts supplied by reference TRBV28 and TRBJ2-7, is DVKVTQSSRYLVKRTGEKVFLECVQDMDHENMFWYRQDPGLGLRLIYFSYDVKMKEKGDIPEGYSVSREKKERFSLILESASTNQTSMYLCASSLSASGRHEQYFGPGTRLTVT.

Only a few counts were recorded for this clonotype. The rearrangement links TRBV20-1 to TRBJ2-1; 7 nucleotides match TRBD2. The V segment lost 0 bases and the J segment 7 bases; nucleotides outside the gene matches: 6. The germline CDR1 and CDR2 sequences are DFQATT and SNEGSKA (reference sequence). The CDR3 is made up of 14 amino acids. CDR3 DNA: TGCAGTGCTAGAGATGGACTAGGCCGGAATGAGCAGTTCTTC. Amino acids: CSARDGLGRNEQFF.

This clonotype was counted between two and nine times. The genes are TRBV6-2 or TRBV6-3 and TRBJ2-1, with TRBD1 matching 8 bases. CDR3 size: 19 residues. V shed 4 bases, J shed 2 bases, and the junction held 16 bases outside the gene matches. From germline, CDR1 is MNHEY and CDR2 SVGEGT. This chain's CDR3 is CASSWTGTSFFRAYNEQFF. The CDR3 nucleotides are TGTGCCAGCAGTTGGACAGGGACGAGCTTCTTTAGAGCCTACAATGAGCAGTTCTTC.

This clonotype was observed a few times. The gene calls are TRBV9 and TRBJ1-2, with D hard to call. V lost 3 bases, J lost 3 bases, and 21 bases lay in between. This CDR3 is built from 17 residues. From germline, CDR1 is SGDLS and CDR2 YYNGEE. The CDR3, as DNA: TGTGCCAGCAGCGAGCTGAGCAGCCTGAGAGGATACTATGGCTACACCTTC. Amino acid sequence: CASSELSSLRGYYGYTF.

This clonotype was seen a handful of times. The chain uses TRBV7-2 and TRBJ1-2; D perhaps matches TRBD1 (5 bases). The CDR3 contains 14 residues. The V end was cut by 2 bases, the J end by 13 bases, with 20 bases between. Germline lookup yields CDR1 SGHTA and CDR2 FQGNSA. DNA for the CDR3: TGTGCCAGCAGCTTATCGACGGGGCCGAAGGGGTCCACCTTC. This codes for CASSLSTGPKGSTF.

The chain links TRBV24-1 to TRBJ2-2; 7 nucleotides line up with TRBD2. After removal of 5 bases from V and 0 bases from J, the junction contained 2 bases not matched to a gene. The CDR3 consists of 15 residues. Germline lookup yields CDR1 KGHDR and CDR2 SFDVKD. CDR3 coding DNA: TGTGCCACCAGTGGTGCGGGAGCGAACACCGGGGAGCTGTTTTTT. As protein: CATSGAGANTGELFF.

This clonotype was recorded a few times. The chain links TRBV5-1 to TRBJ1-1; 12 bases map to TRBD1. This CDR3 is 14 amino acids long. The germline V gene encodes CDR1 SGHRS and CDR2 YFSETQ. Unmatched junction bases numbered 9, after V lost 4 bases and J lost 11 bases. This CDR3 reads CASSGGQGAFLAFF. In nucleotides, the CDR3 is TGCGCCAGCAGCGGGGGACAGGGGGCTTTCTTGGCTTTCTTT.

The V call is TRBV2, the J call TRBJ2-2, with D uncertain. The CDR3 has 13 amino acids. Germline-derived CDR1 and CDR2 are SNHLY and FYNNEI. Deletions cut 7 bases from V and 1 base from J, with 7 bases between. The chain's CDR3 is CASTRRNTGELFF. CDR3 DNA sequence: TGTGCCAGCACTCGTCGGAACACCGGGGAGCTGTTTTTT.

In regard to this clonotype: A junction end diverges from the germline sequence, so it may reflect a read error. J is TRBJ2-3 and V is TRBV6-2 or TRBV6-3, with D unclear. CDR1 is MNHEY, CDR2 SVGEGT, per germline. The CDR3 contains 11 residues. CDR3 DNA: TGTGCCAGCAGTTACTTGGGGTCCCGTCATTTT. Translated, it gives CASSYLGSRHF.

This clonotype was seen a few times. The rearrangement links TRBV3-1 to TRBJ2-2, with TRBD2 matching over 8 bases. After removal of 3 bases from V and 6 bases from J, the junction contained 12 bases not matched to a gene. The CDR3 extends over 17 amino acids. Germline loops: CDR1 LGHDT, CDR2 YNNKEL (reference sequence). The CDR3 bases are TGTGCCAGCAGCCAGTATTTAGCGGGGATAGCGGCCGGGGAGCTGTTTTTT. It is translated as CASSQYLAGIAAGELFF.

This clonotype has only a few counts. The chain uses TRBV12-3 or TRBV12-4 and TRBJ2-5, with 8 bases that match TRBD2. V lost 5 bases to trimming and J lost 2 bases; unmatched junction nucleotides: 4. This CDR3 has 14 amino acids. The CDR3 coding sequence is TGTGCCAGCAGTGTTAGCGGGGCTCAAGAGACCCAGTACTTC. Translating it yields CASSVSGAQETQYF.